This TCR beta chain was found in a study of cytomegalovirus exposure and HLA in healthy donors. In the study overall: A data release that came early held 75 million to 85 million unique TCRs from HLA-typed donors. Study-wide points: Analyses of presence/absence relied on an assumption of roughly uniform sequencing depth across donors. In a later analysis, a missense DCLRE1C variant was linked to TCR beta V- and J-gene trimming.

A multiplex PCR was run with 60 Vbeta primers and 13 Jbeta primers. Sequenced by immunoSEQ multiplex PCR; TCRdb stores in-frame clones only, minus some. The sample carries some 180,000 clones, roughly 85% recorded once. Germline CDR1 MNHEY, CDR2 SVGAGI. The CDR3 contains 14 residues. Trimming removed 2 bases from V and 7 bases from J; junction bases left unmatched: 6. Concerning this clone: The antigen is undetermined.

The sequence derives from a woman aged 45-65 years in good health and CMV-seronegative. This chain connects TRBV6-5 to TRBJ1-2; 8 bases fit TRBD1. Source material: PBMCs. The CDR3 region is CASSYPAGGGGYTF. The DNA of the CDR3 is TGTGCCAGCAGTTACCCGGCAGGGGGCGGTGGCTACACCTTC.